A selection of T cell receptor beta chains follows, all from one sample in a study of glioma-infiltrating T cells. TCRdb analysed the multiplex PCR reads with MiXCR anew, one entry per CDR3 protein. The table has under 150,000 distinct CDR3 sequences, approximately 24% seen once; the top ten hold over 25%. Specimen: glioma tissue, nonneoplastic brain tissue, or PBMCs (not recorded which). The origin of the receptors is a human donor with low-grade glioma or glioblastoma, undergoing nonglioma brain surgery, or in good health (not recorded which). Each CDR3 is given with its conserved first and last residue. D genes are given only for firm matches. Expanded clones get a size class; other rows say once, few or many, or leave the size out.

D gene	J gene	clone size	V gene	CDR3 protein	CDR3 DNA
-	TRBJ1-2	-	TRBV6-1	CASRERRRNYGYTF	TGTGCCAGCAGAGAGCGACGTCGTAACTATGGCTACACCTTC
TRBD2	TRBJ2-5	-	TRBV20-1	CSARDGVGGGAGETQYF	TGCAGTGCTAGAGATGGGGTAGGCGGGGGGGCCGGAGAGACCCAGTACTTC
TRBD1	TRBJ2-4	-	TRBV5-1	CASSSGTAYHLAKNIQYF	TGCGCCAGCAGCTCCGGGACAGCCTACCACCTAGCCAAAAACATTCAGTACTTC
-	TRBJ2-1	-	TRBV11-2	CASTQGYNEQFF	TGTGCCAGTACCCAGGGCTACAATGAGCAGTTCTTC
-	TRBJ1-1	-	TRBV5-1	CASSLETLGVEAFF	TGCGCCAGCAGCTTGGAGACCCTGGGAGTTGAAGCTTTCTTT
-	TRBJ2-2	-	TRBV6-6	CASSPEKGNTGELFF	TGTGCCAGCAGCCCCGAGAAGGGGAACACCGGGGAGCTGTTTTTT
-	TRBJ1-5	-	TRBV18	CASSPRTAYSNQPQHF	TGTGCCAGCTCACCACGGACAGCGTATAGCAATCAGCCCCAGCATTTT
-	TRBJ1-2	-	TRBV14	CASSQDPEAYGYTF	TGTGCCAGCAGCCAAGATCCGGAAGCCTATGGCTACACCTTC
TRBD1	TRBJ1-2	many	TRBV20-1	CSARDTGQGVGYTF	TGCAGTGCTAGAGATACGGGACAGGGGGTAGGCTACACCTTC
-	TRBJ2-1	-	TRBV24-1	CATSDLGVGGDNEQFF	TGTGCCACCAGTGATTTAGGGGTTGGCGGGGACAATGAGCAGTTCTTC
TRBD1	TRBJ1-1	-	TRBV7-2	CTSSRPNRPGTGADTEAFF	TGTACCAGCAGCCGACCCAACCGTCCCGGGACAGGGGCCGACACTGAAGCTTTCTTT
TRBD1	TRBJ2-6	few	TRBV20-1	CSAREGQPYSGANVLTF	TGCAGTGCTAGAGAGGGACAGCCATACTCTGGGGCCAACGTCCTGACTTTC
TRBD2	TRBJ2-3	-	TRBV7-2	CASSLGLAGGDTQYF	TGTGCCAGCAGCTTAGGGTTAGCGGGGGGGGATACGCAGTATTTT
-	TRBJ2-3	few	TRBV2	CASSGQGYTQYF	TGTGCCAGCAGTGGGCAGGGATATACGCAGTATTTT
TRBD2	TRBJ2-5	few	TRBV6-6	CASSYGTSGQETQYF	TGTGCCAGCAGTTACGGGACTAGCGGGCAAGAGACCCAGTACTTC
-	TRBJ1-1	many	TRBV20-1	CSATRDREAFF	TGCAGTGCTACCAGAGACAGAGAAGCTTTCTTT
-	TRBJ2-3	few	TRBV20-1	CSASGNPRAAQYF	TGCAGTGCCAGTGGGAACCCGCGGGCGGCGCAGTATTTT
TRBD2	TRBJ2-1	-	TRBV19	CASSGLAGGTPLAYNEQFF	TGTGCCAGTAGTGGGCTAGCGGGGGGCACACCCCTAGCCTACAATGAGCAGTTCTTC
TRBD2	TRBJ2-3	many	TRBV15	CATSGLAGGTDTQYF	TGTGCCACCAGCGGACTAGCGGGGGGCACAGATACGCAGTATTTT
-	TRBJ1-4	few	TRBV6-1	CASTKGYANEKLFF	TGTGCCAGCACTAAGGGGTATGCAAATGAAAAACTGTTTTTT
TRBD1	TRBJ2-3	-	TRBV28	CARSTRDSKDTQYF	TGTGCCAGAAGTACACGGGACAGCAAAGATACGCAGTATTTT
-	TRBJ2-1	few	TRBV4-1	CASSHLLEQFF	TGCGCCAGCAGCCATCTCTTGGAGCAGTTCTTC
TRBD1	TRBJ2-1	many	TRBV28	CASSSPWTGATYNEQFF	TGTGCCAGCAGTTCCCCCTGGACAGGGGCCACCTACAATGAGCAGTTCTTC
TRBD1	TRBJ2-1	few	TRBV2	CASSEGQGSYNEQFF	TGTGCCAGCAGTGAAGGACAGGGTTCCTACAATGAGCAGTTCTTC
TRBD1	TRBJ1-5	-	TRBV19	CASSPPMTGSNQPQHF	TGTGCCAGTAGTCCCCCCATGACAGGGAGCAATCAGCCCCAGCATTTT
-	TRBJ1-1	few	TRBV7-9	CASSLKGENTEAFF	TGTGCCAGCAGCCTAAAAGGGGAGAACACTGAAGCTTTCTTT
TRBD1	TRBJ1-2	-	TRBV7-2	CASSLGYRGYGYTF	TGTGCCAGCAGCTTAGGGTACAGGGGATATGGCTACACCTTC
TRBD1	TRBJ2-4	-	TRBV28	CACRQGYGKNIQYF	TGTGCCTGTCGACAGGGGTACGGCAAAAACATTCAGTACTTC
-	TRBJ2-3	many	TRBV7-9	CASLSGGSTDTQYF	TGTGCCAGCCTGTCCGGAGGTAGCACAGATACGCAGTATTTT
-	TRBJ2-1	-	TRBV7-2	CASSLGGGTNEQFF	TGTGCCAGCAGCTTAGGAGGGGGGACGAATGAGCAGTTCTTC
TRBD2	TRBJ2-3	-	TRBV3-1	CASSQEGPGLTDTQYF	TGTGCCAGCAGCCAAGAAGGCCCGGGACTAACAGATACGCAGTATTTT
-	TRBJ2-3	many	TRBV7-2	CASSPSKGTDTQYF	TGTGCCAGCAGCCCCTCCAAGGGCACAGATACGCAGTATTTT
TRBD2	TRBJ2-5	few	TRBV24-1	CATSDSGTSFVETQYF	TGTGCCACCAGTGATAGCGGGACTAGCTTTGTGGAGACCCAGTACTTC
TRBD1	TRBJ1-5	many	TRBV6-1	CASTRTGGNQPQHF	TGTGCCAGCACCAGGACAGGGGGGAATCAGCCCCAGCATTTT
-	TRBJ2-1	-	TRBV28	CASSLGGAQFF	TGTGCCAGCAGTCTAGGGGGGGCGCAGTTCTTC
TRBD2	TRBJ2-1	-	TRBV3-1	CASSPEMASGGDEQFF	TGTGCCAGCAGCCCCGAAATGGCTAGCGGGGGGGATGAGCAGTTCTTC
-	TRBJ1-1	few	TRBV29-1	CSVDGGDTEAFF	TGCAGCGTTGACGGGGGCGACACTGAAGCTTTCTTT
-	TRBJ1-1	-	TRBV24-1	CATREAGGTEAFF	TGTGCCACCAGAGAAGCAGGAGGCACTGAAGCTTTCTTT
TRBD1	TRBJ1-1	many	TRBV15	CATSRERQGWVNTEAFF	TGTGCCACCAGCAGAGAAAGACAGGGGTGGGTGAACACTGAAGCTTTCTTT
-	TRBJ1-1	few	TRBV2	CASSPETAEAFF	TGTGCCAGCAGTCCCGAGACAGCCGAAGCTTTCTTT
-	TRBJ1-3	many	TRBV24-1	CATANGNTIYF	TGTGCCACCGCTAATGGAAACACCATATATTTT
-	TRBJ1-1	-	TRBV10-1	CATTGPGGEAFF	TGCGCCACCACCGGACCGGGGGGTGAAGCTTTCTTT
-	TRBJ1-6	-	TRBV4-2	CASSQDLARSSYNSPLHF	TGTGCCAGCAGCCAAGATTTGGCCAGAAGCTCCTATAATTCACCCCTCCACTTT
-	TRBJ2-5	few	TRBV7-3	CASSLNEERQETQYF	TGTGCCAGCAGCTTAAACGAGGAGCGCCAAGAGACCCAGTACTTC
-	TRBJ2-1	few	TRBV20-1	CSAPPRTQTVEQFF	TGCAGTGCTCCCCCCCGGACTCAGACGGTTGAGCAGTTCTTC
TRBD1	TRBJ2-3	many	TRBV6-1	CASRPSTGGGTDTQYF	TGTGCCAGCAGACCATCGACAGGGGGAGGCACAGATACGCAGTATTTT
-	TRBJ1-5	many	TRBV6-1	CASSYGRFSNQPQHF	TGTGCCAGCAGTTATGGTCGATTTAGCAATCAGCCCCAGCATTTT